These 17 T cell receptor beta chains originate from one sample sequenced in a study of T cell changes during pregnancy in multiple sclerosis (dated by TCRdb to the late 2010s). Library creation used the immunoSEQ multiplex PCR assay. Imported from immuneACCESS, the table was reduced by TCRdb to in-frame sequences with V and J called. These copies leave out some clones; in studies compared against another copy, an unresolved V gene accounts for under half, and the cause of the remainder is not known. The sample includes about 60,000 clones, with approximately 90% observed a single time. The ten largest clonotypes hold roughly 0.76% of the sample. The sequences come from CD4+ T cells from peripheral blood mononuclear cells, collected in the first trimester of pregnancy. The receptors stem from a female donor with multiple sclerosis, enrolled in a pregnancy study.

The chain has TRBV5-1 and TRBJ1-1; 12 positions agree with TRBD1. From germline, CDR1 is SGHRS and CDR2 YFSETQ. The V gene end was trimmed by 0 bases and the J gene end by 7 bases; junction bases not matched to a gene: 7. The CDR3 totals 16 residues. The CDR3 DNA reads as TGCGCCAGCAGCTTGGCAATGGGACAGGGGGCGGTTGAAGCTTTCTTT. Its translation is CASSLAMGQGAVEAFF.

The chain is built from TRBV4-2 and TRBJ2-3; D remains unclear. The CDR3 totals 14 residues. Per the germline V gene, CDR1 is LGHNA and CDR2 is YNFKEQ. V lost 0 bases and J lost 6, with 10 bases in between. The DNA for the CDR3 is TGTGCCAGCAGCCAAGATCGGCGGTTGGATACGCAGTATTTT. Protein product: CASSQDRRLDTQYF.

This clone was observed a few times. The chain has TRBV30 and TRBJ1-1; the match to TRBD1 covers 9 bases. The CDR3 covers 14 residues. Germline loops: CDR1 GTSNPN, CDR2 SVGIG (reference sequence). The V segment lost 0 bases and the J segment 3 bases; nucleotides outside the gene matches: 2. CDR3 loop: CAWSVRDRDTEAFF. The DNA of the CDR3 is TGTGCCTGGAGTGTACGGGACAGGGACACTGAAGCTTTCTTT.

The chain carries TRBV6-6 and TRBJ1-1, with 7 bases aligning to TRBD1. With V trimmed by 2 bases and J by 1 base, 4 bases remained unmatched. Germline V gene data show CDR1 as MNHNY and CDR2 as SVGAGI (reference sequence). The CDR3 is made up of 15 amino acids. Here the CDR3 DNA reads TGTGCCAGCAGTTACGCGGGACAGAAGAACACTGAAGCTTTCTTT. It yields the protein CASSYAGQKNTEAFF.

This clone has just one count. V usage is TRBV18 and J usage is TRBJ1-1; D gene ambiguous. V gave up 3 bases and J gave up 8 bases, with 7 bases separating them. The CDR3 is 11 residues long. Germline V gives CDR1 KGHSH, CDR2 LQKENI. The CDR3, as DNA: TGTGCCAGCTCACCCGCCAGGGAAGCTTTCTTT. Protein: CASSPAREAFF.

The chain employs TRBV2 and TRBJ1-2; possibly TRBD1 for D (5 bases). The CDR3 has 15 amino acids. The germline V gene has CDR1 SNHLY and CDR2 FYNNEI. The V and J ends lost 3 bases and 4 bases respectively, with 15 bases between them. The CDR3 loop is CASSEYQGGGYGYTF. CDR3 in DNA: TGTGCCAGCAGTGAGTATCAGGGAGGCGGCTATGGCTACACCTTC.

This chain uses TRBV28 with TRBJ1-6, with 7 bases that match TRBD1. J gave up 7 bases and V 5 bases, and 5 bases lay outside the gene matches. This CDR3 is 14 amino acids long. CDR1 and CDR2 (germline): MDHEN, SYDVKM. CDR3 loop: CASSQGGLNSPLHF. DNA for the CDR3: TGTGCCAGCAGTCAAGGGGGCTTGAATTCACCCCTCCACTTT.

In DNA, the CDR3 is TGTGCCAGCAGCCTTGGACAGGGGATAGATACGCAGTATTTT. It codes for CASSLGQGIDTQYF. V and J are TRBV11-3 and TRBJ2-3; TRBD1 matches 9 bases. CDR1 is SGHNT and CDR2 is YENEEA in the germline V gene. This CDR3 contains 14 residues. V lost 5 bases, J lost 5 bases, and 5 bases stayed unmatched.

This chain links TRBV11-3 with TRBJ1-1, with D unclear. CDR1 is SGHNT and CDR2 is YENEEA in the germline V gene. Trimming took 5 bases from V and 6 from J, leaving 13 bases between them. The CDR3 runs 13 residues. In DNA form, the CDR3 reads TGTGCCAGCAGCCCAGACCACGGGGCTGAAGCTTTCTTT. This sequence encodes CASSPDHGAEAFF.

The CDR3: CASSEGGRSSYNEQFF. The CDR3 region has the DNA TGTGCCAGCAGTGAGGGGGGACGGAGCTCCTACAATGAGCAGTTCTTC. The V and J genes are TRBV25-1 and TRBJ2-1; perhaps TRBD2 as D (6 bases). The CDR3 loop spans 16 amino acids. Germline V gene data show CDR1 as MGHDK and CDR2 as SYGVNS. The V end was cut by 3 bases, the J end by 0 bases, with 12 bases between.

The V call is TRBV6-5, the J call TRBJ1-2, with TRBD1 matching over 7 bases. The CDR3 extends over 15 amino acids. The V and J ends lost 0 bases and 4 bases, in that order; junction bases with no gene match: 5. Germline V gene lookup returns CDR1 MNHEY and CDR2 SVGAGI. For the CDR3, the DNA is TGTGCCAGCAGTTACTCTCCGGGACAGATCTATGGCTACACCTTC. Amino acids: CASSYSPGQIYGYTF.

The CDR3 sequence: CASSNGGHTGELFF. DNA of the CDR3: TGTGCCAGTAGTAACGGGGGGCACACCGGGGAGCTGTTTTTT. This chain links TRBV19 with TRBJ2-2, with a possible D match to TRBD2 (7 bases). The CDR3 length is 14 residues. Looked up from germline, CDR1 is LNHDA and CDR2 is SQIVND (reference sequence). V was cut by 4 bases and J by 3 bases, with 9 bases left in between.

The V call is TRBV6-6, the J call TRBJ1-3; tentative D call: TRBD1 (5 bases). Germline V gene data show CDR1 as MNHNY and CDR2 as SVGAGI (reference sequence). This CDR3 contains 15 residues. Between the trimmed V and J ends, which lost 3 bases and 2 bases, there was a span of 11 bases. The DNA for the CDR3 is TGTGCCAGCAGTTATGGGGGGAACACTGGAAACACCATATATTTT. Its protein is CASSYGGNTGNTIYF.

The chain carries TRBV7-2 and TRBJ2-5, with a possible D match to TRBD1 (5 bases). The CDR3 spans 15 residues. V was clipped by 1 base and J by 2 bases, with 11 bases between them. Per the germline V gene, CDR1 is SGHTA and CDR2 is FQGNSA. The CDR3 sequence is CASSLGTGLQETQYF. The DNA of the CDR3 is TGTGCCAGCAGCTTAGGCACAGGCCTACAAGAGACCCAGTACTTC.

The rearrangement links TRBV27 to TRBJ1-1; D may be TRBD1 (6 bases). The CDR3 loop spans 12 amino acids. CDR1 MNHEY and CDR2 SMNVEV come from the germline V gene (reference sequence). Trimming shortened V by 3 bases and J by 9 bases, and 11 bases separated the two germline ends. This chain's CDR3 is CASSFWGGKAFF. Here the CDR3 DNA reads TGTGCCAGCAGTTTCTGGGGGGGCAAAGCTTTCTTT.

The chain has TRBV5-6 and TRBJ2-3, with D tentatively TRBD2 (6 bases). V lost 2 bases to trimming and J lost 0 bases, with 7 bases between them. CDR1 SGHDT and CDR2 YYEEEE come from the germline V gene. This CDR3 has 14 amino acids. The chain's CDR3 is CASSFRGSTDTQYF. The CDR3 DNA sequence: TGTGCCAGCAGCTTTCGGGGGAGCACAGATACGCAGTATTTT.

This sequence joins TRBV19 and TRBJ2-7, with 9 bases lining up with TRBD1. The trim removed 9 bases at V and 1 base at J, leaving 13 bases unmatched. This CDR3 is built from 16 residues. CDR1 is LNHDA, CDR2 SQIVND, per germline (reference sequence). The CDR3 bases are TGTGCCAGCGCCCCCACTTTGGGACAGGGTTCCTACGAGCAGTACTTC. Amino acids: CASAPTLGQGSYEQYF.